One sample yielded the 29 T cell receptor beta chains listed below, sequenced in a study of blood T cell repertoires in COVID-19. TCRdb's table, derived via immunoSEQ multiplex PCR, lists solely in-frame clones and lacks some. In the table there are around 300,000 clones, around 86% of which are singletons. The specimen was peripheral blood. The receptors stem from a man over 45 with acute or convalescent COVID-19.

The CDR3 DNA is TGTGCCAGCAGCCAAGCTTCCTCTGGGGCCAACGTCCTGACTTTC. Its protein is CASSQASSGANVLTF. The chain links TRBV4-2 to TRBJ2-6; D is uncertain. The CDR3 totals 15 residues. Trimming shortened V by 1 base and J by 0 bases, and 4 bases separated the two germline ends. Germline V lookup: CDR1 LGHNA, CDR2 YNFKEQ.

This CDR3 is CASTISGGGTTDTQYF. The CDR3 DNA follows: TGTGCCAGCACCATAAGCGGGGGGGGCACCACAGATACGCAGTATTTT. V and J are TRBV5-4 and TRBJ2-3, with 10 bases lining up with TRBD2. After removal of 6 bases from V and 2 bases from J, the junction contained 9 bases not matched to a gene. CDR3 length: 16 amino acids. Germline V lookup: CDR1 SGHNT, CDR2 YYREEE (reference sequence).

The chain links TRBV19 to TRBJ1-3; no firm D call. The CDR3 covers 15 residues. Germline V gene lookup returns CDR1 LNHDA and CDR2 SQIVND (reference sequence). The ends were cut back, 2 bases at V and 4 bases at J, with 12 bases in the middle. CDR3 coding DNA: TGTGCCAGTAGTATAAGCGTCGCCGGAGGAAACACCATATATTTT. Translation gives CASSISVAGGNTIYF.

The genes are TRBV27 and TRBJ1-4; D is possibly TRBD1 (5 bases). Germline V gives CDR1 MNHEY, CDR2 SMNVEV (reference sequence). Between the trimmed V and J ends, which lost 5 bases and 6 bases, there was a span of 25 bases. This CDR3 is built from 18 residues. CDR3 in amino acids: CASSLGGTLVYDDEKLFF. CDR3 bases: TGTGCCAGCAGTCTAGGTGGGACTTTGGTTTACGACGATGAAAAACTGTTTTTT.

The chain recombines TRBV30 with TRBJ2-2; 7 bases are a match to TRBD2. The CDR3 runs to 13 residues. V lost 3 bases, J lost 4 bases, and 2 bases stayed unmatched. Germline V CDR1 and CDR2: GTSNPN, SVGIG (reference sequence). CDR3 sequence: CAWRTSRTGELFF. In nucleotides, the CDR3 is TGTGCCTGGAGGACTAGCCGCACCGGGGAGCTGTTTTTT.

The chain is built from TRBV27 and TRBJ1-2, with TRBD1 matching 7 bases. The germline V gene encodes CDR1 MNHEY and CDR2 SMNVEV (reference sequence). V was clipped by 0 bases and J by 5 bases; unmatched bases: 0. This CDR3 region has 13 residues. CDR3 coding DNA: TGTGCCAGCAGTTTATCGACAGGGTATGGCTACACCTTC. Encoded protein: CASSLSTGYGYTF.

Many counts were recorded for this clone. V is TRBV10-1 and J is TRBJ2-5; maybe TRBD1 (6 bases). V lost 6 bases and J 2 bases, leaving 10 bases between the germline ends. Germline values: CDR1 WNHNN, CDR2 SYGVQD (reference sequence). The CDR3 is 13 amino acids. Here the CDR3 DNA reads TGCGCCAGCAGCAACAGGGCGCAAGAGACCCAGTACTTC. Its translation: CASSNRAQETQYF.

This clone came up once. The V gene is TRBV7-9, the J gene TRBJ1-4; D not resolved. Germline CDR1 SEHNR, CDR2 FQNEAQ (reference sequence). This CDR3 region has 13 residues. Trimming stripped 6 bases from V and 5 bases from J, with 10 bases between. CDR3 protein: CASRQQQNEKLFF. CDR3 in DNA: TGTGCCAGCAGACAACAGCAGAATGAAAAACTGTTTTTT.

The chain is built from TRBV6-1 and TRBJ1-2; D not certain. Germline loops: CDR1 MNHNS, CDR2 SASEGT. The V gene lost 1 base and the J gene lost 0 bases, with 6 bases spanning the gap. The CDR3 runs 14 residues. CDR3 sequence reads: CASSEGGANYGYTF. The CDR3 DNA sequence: TGTGCCAGCAGTGAAGGCGGAGCTAACTATGGCTACACCTTC.

This chain connects TRBV29-1 to TRBJ1-3; no reliable D call. The V gene's germline CDR1 is SQVTM and CDR2 ANQGSEA. The V end lost 7 bases, the J end lost 1 base, and 8 bases lay between the germline ends. This CDR3 region has 12 residues. CDR3 coding DNA: TGCAGCGCATCCTTTTCTGGAAACACCATATATTTT. It translates to CSASFSGNTIYF.

The chain employs TRBV5-1 and TRBJ1-2, with 10 bases identical to TRBD1. This CDR3 is built from 17 residues. V shed 0 bases and J 3 bases; nucleotides not matched to a gene: 8. Germline loops: CDR1 SGHRS, CDR2 YFSETQ. The DNA for the CDR3 is TGCGCCAGCAGCTTGGATAAGACAGGGGGCGCGTACTATGGCTACACCTTC. Protein sequence: CASSLDKTGGAYYGYTF.

This chain joins TRBV5-6 and TRBJ2-2; D call uncertain. CDR1 and CDR2 from the germline V gene are SGHDT and YYEEEE. The V end lost 2 bases, the J end lost 2 bases, and 7 bases lay between the germline ends. The length of the CDR3 is 14 residues. The CDR3 reads CASSFLYNTGELFF. CDR3 nucleotide sequence: TGTGCCAGCAGCTTCCTTTATAACACCGGGGAGCTGTTTTTT.

The chain couples TRBV7-9 to TRBJ2-2, with 7 bases that match TRBD1. The CDR3 is made up of 13 amino acids. Trimming took 4 bases from V and 5 from J; bases not matched to a gene: 1. From germline, CDR1 is SEHNR and CDR2 FQNEAQ (reference sequence). The CDR3 coding sequence is TGTGCCAGCAGCTCACAGGGGACCGGGGAGCTGTTTTTT. Amino acids: CASSSQGTGELFF.

CDR3 amino acids: CASSPGTSTDTQYF. CDR3 coding DNA: TGTGCCAGCAGCCCCGGGACTAGCACAGATACGCAGTATTTT. The gene calls are TRBV7-9 and TRBJ2-3; D may be TRBD2 (6 bases). CDR3 size: 14 residues. Germline CDR1 and CDR2: SEHNR and FQNEAQ (reference sequence). V was shortened by 5 bases and J by 0 bases, with 9 bases between the two germline ends.

V is TRBV19 and J is TRBJ1-3, with a weak D call TRBD1 (6 bases). Trimming removed 6 bases from V and 1 base from J, with 13 bases in between. This CDR3 contains 15 residues. Germline assignment: CDR1 LNHDA and CDR2 SQIVND (reference sequence). The CDR3 region is CASRLQGASGNTIYF. CDR3 DNA: TGTGCCAGTAGGCTACAGGGAGCTTCTGGAAACACCATATATTTT.

This chain uses TRBV5-1 with TRBJ2-3; 10 positions agree with TRBD2. Losses at the gene ends were 4 bases for V and 1 base for J; bases not matched to a gene: 3. Germline V gives CDR1 SGHRS, CDR2 YFSETQ. This CDR3 contains 15 residues. In DNA, the CDR3 is TGCGCCAGCAGCATACTAGCGGGGCGCACAGATACGCAGTATTTT. This codes for CASSILAGRTDTQYF.

The chain recombines TRBV2 with TRBJ1-6; 7 nucleotides align to TRBD1. Germline V lookup: CDR1 SNHLY, CDR2 FYNNEI. J lost 9 bases, V lost 6 bases, and 5 bases had no gene match. The CDR3 contains 13 residues. CDR3 nucleotides: TGTGCCAGCAGGGAGGGGGCACGTTCACCCCTCCACTTT. Its protein product is CASREGARSPLHF.

CDR3 sequence: CASSIRLAGLTDTQYF. The CDR3 DNA sequence: TGTGCCAGCAGCATCAGACTAGCGGGGCTCACAGATACGCAGTATTTT. The rearrangement links TRBV5-8 to TRBJ2-3; 11 bases agree with TRBD2. V was clipped by 4 bases and J by 2 bases; unmatched bases: 6. The CDR3 loop spans 16 amino acids. CDR1 is SGHTS and CDR2 is YDEGEE in the germline V gene.

The chain combines TRBV7-9 with TRBJ2-7; D is unresolved. Germline loops: CDR1 SEHNR, CDR2 FQNEAQ (reference sequence). V was clipped by 5 bases and J by 2 bases, with 10 bases between them. The CDR3 is 13 amino acids. The chain's CDR3 is CASSPPETYEQYF. DNA of the CDR3: TGTGCCAGCAGCCCACCAGAAACCTACGAGCAGTACTTC.

This clone came up once. The CDR3 loop is CASNFPGVGTGELFF. CDR3 nucleotides: TGTGCCAGCAATTTCCCAGGGGTGGGCACCGGGGAGCTGTTTTTT. The chain couples TRBV6-5 to TRBJ2-2; perhaps TRBD1 as D (6 bases). V lost 7 bases, J lost 4 bases, and 16 bases lay in between. The CDR3 extends over 15 amino acids. Germline-derived CDR1 and CDR2 are MNHEY and SVGAGI.

The rearrangement uses TRBV29-1 and TRBJ2-5; 7 nucleotides agree with TRBD1. The length of the CDR3 is 12 residues. V lost 4 bases to trimming and J lost 5 bases; unmatched junction nucleotides: 4. Germline V lookup: CDR1 SQVTM, CDR2 ANQGSEA. This CDR3 is CSVVDREETQYF. In nucleotides, the CDR3 is TGCAGCGTTGTCGACAGGGAGGAGACCCAGTACTTC.

This clone was counted only a few times. The chain is built from TRBV7-4 and TRBJ2-4; 7 nucleotides line up with TRBD1. The germline gives CDR1 SGHVT, CDR2 SQSDAQ. Germline trimming cut 5 bases from V and 2 bases from J; bases unmatched to any gene: 3. The CDR3 is made up of 14 amino acids. The CDR3 spells CASSDRDPKNIQYF. CDR3 sequence (DNA): TGTGCCAGCAGCGACAGGGACCCCAAAAACATTCAGTACTTC.

The chain joins TRBV19 to TRBJ1-6; the D gene is possibly TRBD1 (5 bases). There are 13 residues in the CDR3. Germline assignment: CDR1 LNHDA and CDR2 SQIVND (reference sequence). V was trimmed by 10 bases and J by 7 bases, leaving 14 bases between them. Here the CDR3 DNA reads TGTGCCACCCTGGGGGGAACAAATTCACCCCTCCACTTT. This sequence encodes CATLGGTNSPLHF.

The chain combines TRBV12-5 with TRBJ1-1; a weak D match, TRBD1 (6 bases). V was clipped by 4 bases and J by 1 base, with 16 bases between them. CDR3 length: 16 residues. Per the germline V gene, CDR1 is LGHNT and CDR2 is FRNRAP. The CDR3 here is CASGSRRGGANTEAFF. In DNA form, the CDR3 reads TGTGCTAGTGGTTCTCGCCGGGGGGGGGCGAACACTGAAGCTTTCTTT. The full variable domain, rest sourced from reference TRBV12-5 and TRBJ1-1, is DARVTQTPRHKVTEMGQEVTMRCQPILGHNTVFWYRQTMMQGLELLAYFRNRAPLDDSGMPKDRFSAEMPDATLATLKIQPSEPRDSAVYFCASGSRRGGANTEAFFGQGTRLTVV.

The J gene is TRBJ2-5, the V gene TRBV10-3, with a possible D match to TRBD2 (6 bases). Germline V lookup: CDR1 ENHRY, CDR2 SYGVKD. CDR3 size: 13 residues. V was cut by 5 bases and J by 5 bases, with 12 bases left in between. This chain's CDR3 is CAISRLEEETQYF. The DNA for the CDR3 is TGTGCCATCAGTAGACTAGAGGAGGAGACCCAGTACTTC.

The chain couples TRBV4-2 to TRBJ2-1; D might be TRBD2 (5 bases). The CDR3 totals 13 residues. The V and J ends lost 8 bases and 7 bases respectively, with 15 bases between them. Germline CDR1 LGHNA, CDR2 YNFKEQ. DNA for the CDR3: TGTGCCAGCGCTCGGGGTCCGGGAAATGAGCAGTTCTTC. This codes for CASARGPGNEQFF.

Points on this clone: This sample also contains other DNA sequences that code for the same CDR3. This rearrangement joins TRBV6-5 to TRBJ1-1, with a possible D match to TRBD1 (5 bases). The CDR3 spans 13 residues. The germline V gene has CDR1 MNHEY and CDR2 SVGAGI. The V end was cut by 0 bases, the J end by 5 bases, with 7 bases between. The CDR3 here is CASSYSGGTEAFF. Here the CDR3 DNA reads TGTGCCAGCAGTTACTCGGGGGGGACTGAAGCTTTCTTT.

V and J are TRBV11-3 and TRBJ2-5; TRBD2 might be the D (6 bases). This CDR3 region has 13 residues. CDR1 is SGHNT and CDR2 is YENEEA in the germline V gene. Trimming removed 5 bases from V and 3 bases from J, with 10 bases in between. This CDR3 is CASSQWGEETQYF. The CDR3 DNA follows: TGTGCCAGCAGCCAGTGGGGGGAAGAGACCCAGTACTTC.

The rearrangement uses TRBV2 and TRBJ2-1; the match to TRBD2 covers 12 bases. The CDR3 is 16 amino acids. The germline CDR1 and CDR2 sequences are SNHLY and FYNNEI. V was pared by 8 bases and J by 5 bases, with 10 bases of the junction left unmatched. The DNA of the CDR3 is TGTGCCAGCCGCCTCCCCCTAGCGGGGGGGAACAATGAGCAGTTCTTC. It specifies CASRLPLAGGNNEQFF.